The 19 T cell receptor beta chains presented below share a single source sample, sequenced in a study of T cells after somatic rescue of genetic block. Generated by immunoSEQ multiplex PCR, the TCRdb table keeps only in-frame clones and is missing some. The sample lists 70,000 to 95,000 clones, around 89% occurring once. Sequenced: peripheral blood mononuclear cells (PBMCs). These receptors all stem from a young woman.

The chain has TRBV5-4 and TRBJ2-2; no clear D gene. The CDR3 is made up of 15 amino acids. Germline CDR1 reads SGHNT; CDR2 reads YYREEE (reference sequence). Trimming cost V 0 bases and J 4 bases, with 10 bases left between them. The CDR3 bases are TGTGCCAGCAGCTTGGCCCCGGCCGCCACCGGGGAGCTGTTTTTT. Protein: CASSLAPAATGELFF. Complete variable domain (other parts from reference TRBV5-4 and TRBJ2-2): ETGVTQSPTHLIKTRGQQVTLRCSSQSGHNTVSWYQQALGQGPQFIFQYYREEENGRGNFPPRFSGLQFPNYSSELNVNALELDDSALYLCASSLAPAATGELFFGEGSRLTVL.

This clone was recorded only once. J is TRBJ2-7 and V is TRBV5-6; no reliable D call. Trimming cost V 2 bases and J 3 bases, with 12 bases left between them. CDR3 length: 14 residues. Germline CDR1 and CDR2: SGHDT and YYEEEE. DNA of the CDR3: TGTGCCAGCAGCTTCCTCGCGAGGAACTACGAGCAGTACTTC. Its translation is CASSFLARNYEQYF.

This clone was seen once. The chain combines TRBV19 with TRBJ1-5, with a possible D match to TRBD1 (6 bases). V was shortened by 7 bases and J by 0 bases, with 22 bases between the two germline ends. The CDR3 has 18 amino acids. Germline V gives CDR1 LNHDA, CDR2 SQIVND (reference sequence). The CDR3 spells CASTTLRDTGLSNQPQHF. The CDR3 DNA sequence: TGTGCCAGTACCACGCTGAGGGACACCGGCCTTAGCAATCAGCCCCAGCATTTT.

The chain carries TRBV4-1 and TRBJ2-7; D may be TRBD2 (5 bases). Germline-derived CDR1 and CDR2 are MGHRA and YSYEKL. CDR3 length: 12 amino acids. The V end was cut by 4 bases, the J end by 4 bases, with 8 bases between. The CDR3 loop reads CASSPRGYEQYF. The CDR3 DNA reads TGCGCCAGCAGCCCGAGAGGGTACGAGCAGTACTTC.

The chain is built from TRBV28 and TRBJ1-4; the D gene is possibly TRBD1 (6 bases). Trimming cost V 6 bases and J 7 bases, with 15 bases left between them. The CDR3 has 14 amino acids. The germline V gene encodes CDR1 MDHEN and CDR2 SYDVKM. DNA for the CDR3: TGTGCCAGCAGCTTTTTCGAAGGGGGTGAAAAACTGTTTTTT. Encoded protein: CASSFFEGGEKLFF.

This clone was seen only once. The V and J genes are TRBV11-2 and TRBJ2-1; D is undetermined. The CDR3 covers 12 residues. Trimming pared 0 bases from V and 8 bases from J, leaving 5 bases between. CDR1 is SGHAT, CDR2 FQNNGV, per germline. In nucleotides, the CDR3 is TGTGCCAGCAGCTTAGATGGTGATGAGCAGTTCTTC. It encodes CASSLDGDEQFF.

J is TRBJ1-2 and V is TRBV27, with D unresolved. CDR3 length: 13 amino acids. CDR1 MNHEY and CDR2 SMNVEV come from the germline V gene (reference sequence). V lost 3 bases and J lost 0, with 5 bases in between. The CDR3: CASSFRTNYGYTF. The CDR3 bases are TGTGCCAGCAGTTTTCGTACTAACTATGGCTACACCTTC.

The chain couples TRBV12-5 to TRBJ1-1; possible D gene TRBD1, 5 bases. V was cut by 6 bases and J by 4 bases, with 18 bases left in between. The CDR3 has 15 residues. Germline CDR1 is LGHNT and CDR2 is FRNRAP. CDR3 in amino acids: CASGPHRGDPTEAFF. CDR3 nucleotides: TGTGCTAGTGGCCCCCACCGAGGGGACCCCACTGAAGCTTTCTTT.

This chain's CDR3 is CASSPPGQGNEKLFF. CDR3 nucleotides: TGTGCCAGCAGCCCACCGGGACAGGGGAATGAAAAACTGTTTTTT. This chain connects TRBV11-3 to TRBJ1-4, with 10 bases that match TRBD1. Germline V gives CDR1 SGHNT, CDR2 YENEEA. The V segment lost 5 bases and the J segment 5 bases; nucleotides outside the gene matches: 5. This CDR3 is 15 amino acids long.

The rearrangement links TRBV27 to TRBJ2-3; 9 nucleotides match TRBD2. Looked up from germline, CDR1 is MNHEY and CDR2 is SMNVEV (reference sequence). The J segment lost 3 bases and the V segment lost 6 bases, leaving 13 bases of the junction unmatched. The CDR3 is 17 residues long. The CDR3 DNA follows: TGTGCCAGCAGCTCCCAGGGCGCGGGAGGGCCAACAGATACGCAGTATTTT. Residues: CASSSQGAGGPTDTQYF.

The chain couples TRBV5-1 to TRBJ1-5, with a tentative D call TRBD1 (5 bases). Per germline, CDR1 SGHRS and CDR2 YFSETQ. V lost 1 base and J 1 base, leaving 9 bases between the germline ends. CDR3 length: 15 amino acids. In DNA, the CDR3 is TGCGCCAGCAGCTTGAGGGACCCAAGCAATCAGCCCCAGCATTTT. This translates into CASSLRDPSNQPQHF.

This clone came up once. The CDR3 DNA sequence: TGTGCCAGCAGCCTGGACAGGGGGATTGGTCAGCCCCAGCATTTT. Amino acids: CASSLDRGIGQPQHF. The V call is TRBV7-2, the J call TRBJ1-5; TRBD1 agrees at 10 bases. The CDR3 extends over 15 amino acids. Trimming at V came to 5 bases and at J to 6 bases, leaving 7 bases not matched to a gene. CDR1 is SGHTA and CDR2 is FQGNSA in the germline V gene.

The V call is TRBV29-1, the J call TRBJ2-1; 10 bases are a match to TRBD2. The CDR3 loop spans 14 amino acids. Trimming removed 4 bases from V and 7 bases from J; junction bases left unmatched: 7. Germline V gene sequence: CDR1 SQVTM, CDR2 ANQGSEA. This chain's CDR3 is CSVGQLAGSNEQFF. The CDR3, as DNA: TGCAGCGTTGGACAACTAGCGGGAAGTAATGAGCAGTTCTTC.

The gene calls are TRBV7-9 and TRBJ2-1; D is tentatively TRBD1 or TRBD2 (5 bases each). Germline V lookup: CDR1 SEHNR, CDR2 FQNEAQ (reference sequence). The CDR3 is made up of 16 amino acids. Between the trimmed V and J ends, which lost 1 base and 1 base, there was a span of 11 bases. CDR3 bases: TGTGCCAGCAGCTTAGGGGGCGGGCCTTCCTACAATGAGCAGTTCTTC. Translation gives CASSLGGGPSYNEQFF.

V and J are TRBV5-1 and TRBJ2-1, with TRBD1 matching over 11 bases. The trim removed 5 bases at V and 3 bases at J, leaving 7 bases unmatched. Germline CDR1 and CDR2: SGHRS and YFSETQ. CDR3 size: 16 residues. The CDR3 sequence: CASRTGQGAIYNEQFF. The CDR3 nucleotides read TGCGCCAGCAGAACAGGACAGGGGGCCATCTACAATGAGCAGTTCTTC.

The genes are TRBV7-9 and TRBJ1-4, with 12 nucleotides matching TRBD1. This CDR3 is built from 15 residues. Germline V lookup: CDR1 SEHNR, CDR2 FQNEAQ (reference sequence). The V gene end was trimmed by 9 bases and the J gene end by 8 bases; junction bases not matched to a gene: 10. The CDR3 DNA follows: TGTGCCAGTGCCGGGACAGGGGGCGCGGGAGAAAAACTGTTTTTT. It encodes CASAGTGGAGEKLFF.

The DNA for the CDR3 is TGCGCCAGCAGCTCGGGGGGAGCGGGAGGGCCTAGGTATGAGCAGTTCTTC. The encoded protein is CASSSGGAGGPRYEQFF. V and J are TRBV4-1 and TRBJ2-1, with TRBD2 identical over 10 bases. J lost 8 bases, V lost 5 bases, and 15 bases had no gene match. This CDR3 has 17 residues. In germline, CDR1 is MGHRA, CDR2 YSYEKL.

CDR3: CSGGSSDPPIEYF. In DNA form, the CDR3 reads TGCAGCGGGGGTAGTAGCGATCCCCCGATTGAGTACTTC. This chain uses TRBV29-1 with TRBJ2-7; weak D call: TRBD2 (5 bases). V lost 7 bases and J 11 bases, leaving 24 bases between the germline ends. CDR3 size: 13 residues. The germline V gene encodes CDR1 SQVTM and CDR2 ANQGSEA.

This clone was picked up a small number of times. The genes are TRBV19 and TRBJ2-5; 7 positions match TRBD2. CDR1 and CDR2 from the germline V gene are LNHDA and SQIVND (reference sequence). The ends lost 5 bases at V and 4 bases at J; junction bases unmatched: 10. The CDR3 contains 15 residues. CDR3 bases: TGTGCCAGTAGTCGAGCGGGATCGGGGGGAGAGACCCAGTACTTC. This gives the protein CASSRAGSGGETQYF.